This TCR beta chain came from a study of blood T cell repertoires in COVID-19. Study details: T cells, B-cell-depleted T cells, or PBMCs supplied cDNA or gDNA.

Original methodology: Scientists estimated how many nucleated cells there were by amplifying reference gene primers. TCRdb's table, derived via immunoSEQ multiplex PCR, lists solely in-frame clones and lacks some. V and J calls and clone size are copied from that table; D and trimming were computed from the DNA. Of a few hundred thousand clones in the sample, around 82% were seen once. CDR1 KGHSH and CDR2 LQKENI come from the germline V gene. The CDR3 runs 15 residues. J lost 4 bases, V lost 1 base, and 6 bases had no gene match. V and J are TRBV18 and TRBJ1-1; the match to TRBD1 covers 7 bases. What was sequenced was peripheral blood. This TCR came from a human donor in a cohort sampled during active COVID-19. CDR3 residues: CASSPRKGAGTEAFF. For the CDR3, the DNA is TGTGCCAGCTCACCACGGAAGGGGGCTGGCACTGAAGCTTTCTTT.